The present entry profiles one TCR beta chain with its context. Using a J-beta primer mix together with a sample-barcoded 5' primer, a second PCR was run for about 7 to 12 cycles. TCRdb reanalysed the 5' RACE reads using MiXCR and keeps one entry per CDR3 protein. The data hold 700,000 to 950,000 distinct CDR3 sequences, with roughly 45% observed a single time. Trimming stripped 0 bases from V and 5 bases from J, with 11 bases between. This CDR3 contains 14 residues. Germline values: CDR1 SQVTM, CDR2 ANQGSEA. The data originate from a study of blood T cells in healthy people across ages. The receptor comes from a woman between 55 and 75 years old in good health. The genes are TRBV29-1 and TRBJ2-1; possibly TRBD1 for D (5 bases). Sequenced sample: blood. The CDR3 loop reads CSVEEGRHNNEQFF. CDR3 nucleotides: TGCAGCGTTGAAGAGGGGCGGCACAACAATGAGCAGTTCTTC.